Below are 29 T cell receptor beta chains sequenced from a single sample in a study of shared clonotypes between healthy human individuals. Here immunoSEQ multiplex PCR was the method, and the copy in TCRdb shows in-frame clones only, minus some. The data contain roughly 1,100,000 clones, approximately 72% of them seen just once; the ten biggest clones take up approximately 1.5%. Source material: memory CD4+ T cells sorted from blood. Subset described: CD45RA-negative fraction. The receptors were sampled from a man in his late teens or twenties in good health.

The rearrangement joins TRBV28 to TRBJ2-5; unclear D gene. Matching the DNA end better, TRBJ2-7 makes the J call doubtful. The CDR3 contains 14 residues. Looked up from germline, CDR1 is MDHEN and CDR2 is SYDVKM. This chain's CDR3 is CASATHGQNYEQYF. The DNA of the CDR3 is TGTGCCAGCGCCACGCACGGGCAGAACTACGAGCAGTACTTC.

This clone has only a few counts. This chain links TRBV5-1 with TRBJ2-3, with D perhaps TRBD2 (6 bases). V dropped 0 bases and J dropped 6 bases, with 11 bases sitting between them. CDR1 and CDR2 from the germline V gene are SGHRS and YFSETQ. The CDR3 has 14 amino acids. The CDR3 DNA is TGCGCCAGCAGCTTGGAGGAGGGGAGCGATACGCAGTATTTT. Its protein is CASSLEEGSDTQYF.

This clone was observed a handful of times. V gene TRBV6-6 combines with J gene TRBJ1-1; TRBD1 aligns across 10 bases. The V and J ends lost 6 bases and 6 bases, in that order; junction bases with no gene match: 7. CDR1 and CDR2 (germline): MNHNY, SVGAGI (reference sequence). The CDR3 totals 14 residues. Here the CDR3 DNA reads TGTGCCAGCAGGGACAGGGGGGGGGAGCCTGAAGCTTTCTTT. Translated: CASRDRGGEPEAFF.

The V gene is TRBV6-1, the J gene TRBJ1-2; a weak D match, TRBD1 (5 bases). This CDR3 comprises 12 residues. The germline gives CDR1 MNHNS, CDR2 SASEGT. V gave up 9 bases and J gave up 5 bases, with 13 bases separating them. In DNA form, the CDR3 reads TGTGCCAGTATCCAGGGTAGTTATGGCTACACCTTC. This encodes CASIQGSYGYTF.

This clone has more than one count but fewer than ten. The V call is TRBV29-1, the J call TRBJ1-1, with D tentatively TRBD1 (5 bases). CDR1 is SQVTM and CDR2 is ANQGSEA in the germline V gene. There are 14 residues in the CDR3. The V gene lost 4 bases and the J gene lost 0 bases, with 12 bases spanning the gap. CDR3 protein: CSVVAGTLNTEAFF. In DNA form, the CDR3 reads TGCAGCGTTGTCGCAGGGACTTTGAACACTGAAGCTTTCTTT.

The chain uses TRBV7-2 and TRBJ2-7; 7 nucleotides line up with TRBD2. V lost 1 base to trimming and J lost 7 bases; unmatched junction nucleotides: 4. Looked up from germline, CDR1 is SGHTA and CDR2 is FQGNSA. This CDR3 comprises 13 residues. The CDR3 DNA reads as TGTGCCAGCAGCTTAGAGGGACTACGAGAGCAGTACTTC. Its translation: CASSLEGLREQYF.

V is TRBV12-5 and J is TRBJ2-7, with D perhaps matching TRBD1 or TRBD2 (6 bases each). With 1 base removed from V and 4 bases from J, the gap between germline ends came to 23 bases. The CDR3 has 18 amino acids. Per germline, CDR1 LGHNT and CDR2 FRNRAP. DNA of the CDR3: TGTGCTAGTGGTTTGGCCAACCCTCGAGTGCGGGACACTTACGAGCAGTACTTC. Its protein is CASGLANPRVRDTYEQYF. Combining the CDR3 with reference TRBV12-5 and TRBJ2-7 gives the whole variable domain DARVTQTPRHKVTEMGQEVTMRCQPILGHNTVFWYRQTMMQGLELLAYFRNRAPLDDSGMPKDRFSAEMPDATLATLKIQPSEPRDSAVYFCASGLANPRVRDTYEQYFGPGTRLTVT.

This chain links TRBV7-2 with TRBJ2-1; 11 bases fit TRBD2. The CDR3 runs 14 residues. The ends lost 7 bases at V and 9 bases at J; junction bases unmatched: 8. Germline V CDR1 and CDR2: SGHTA, FQGNSA. CDR3 in DNA: TGTGCCAGCACGGGACTAGCGGAAAAGGCTGAGCAGTTCTTC. Its translation is CASTGLAEKAEQFF.

The chain employs TRBV11-2 and TRBJ2-5, with D hard to call. The CDR3 is 13 residues long. Germline V gives CDR1 SGHAT, CDR2 FQNNGV. V was shortened by 9 bases and J by 1 base, with 12 bases between the two germline ends. The CDR3 protein is CASRAYSQETQYF. CDR3 nucleotides: TGTGCCAGTAGAGCTTACTCCCAAGAGACCCAGTACTTC.

J is TRBJ1-6 and V is TRBV19; D unclear. This CDR3 has 14 amino acids. The V and J ends lost 4 bases and 7 bases respectively, with 11 bases between them. Germline values: CDR1 LNHDA, CDR2 SQIVND (reference sequence). The CDR3 DNA reads TGTGCCAGTAGTAGTTGGGCCCTCAATTCACCCCTCCACTTT. Translated: CASSSWALNSPLHF.

V usage is TRBV18 and J usage is TRBJ2-5; possible D gene TRBD2, 5 bases. The CDR3 is 13 amino acids. V lost 1 base and J lost 5, with 8 bases in between. The V gene's germline CDR1 is KGHSH and CDR2 LQKENI. The CDR3 here is CASSPLQRETQYF. CDR3 nucleotide sequence: TGTGCCAGCTCACCACTCCAGCGGGAGACCCAGTACTTC.

The genes are TRBV10-3 and TRBJ2-3; maybe TRBD2 (6 bases). The V and J ends lost 7 bases and 0 bases respectively, with 11 bases between them. Germline assignment: CDR1 ENHRY and CDR2 SYGVKD. CDR3 size: 14 residues. CDR3 amino acids: CAINVGGSTDTQYF. The CDR3 bases are TGTGCCATCAACGTGGGAGGTAGCACAGATACGCAGTATTTT.

Regarding this clone: Other DNA variants within this sample encode the same CDR3. This chain links TRBV28 with TRBJ2-2; D unclear. V shed 3 bases and J shed 8 bases, with 7 bases lying between them. The CDR3 is made up of 12 amino acids. Germline lookup yields CDR1 MDHEN and CDR2 SYDVKM. CDR3 sequence: CASSFLGGELFF. CDR3 DNA: TGTGCCAGCAGTTTTTTGGGGGGGGAGCTGTTTTTT.

Worth noting for this clone: One base away lies a much larger clone, so this may be a sequencing read error. This sequence joins TRBV5-4 and TRBJ2-1; 9 bases align to TRBD1. The CDR3 spans 15 residues. The germline V gene has CDR1 SGHNT and CDR2 YYREEE (reference sequence). J lost 3 bases, V lost 0 bases, and 1 base had no gene match. The CDR3 sequence is CASSLGTGVYNEQFF. Here the CDR3 DNA reads TGTGCCAGCAGCTTGGGGACAGGGGTCTACAATGAGCAGTTCTTC.

The chain combines TRBV18 with TRBJ2-1; 9 bases map to TRBD1. The CDR3 spans 16 residues. V shed 0 bases, J shed 4 bases, and the junction held 4 bases outside the gene matches. Germline CDR1 reads KGHSH; CDR2 reads LQKENI. The CDR3 DNA follows: TGTGCCAGCTCACCACCGACAGGGGGAGGGTACAATGAGCAGTTCTTC. Translated, it gives CASSPPTGGGYNEQFF.

Remarks on this clone: Other DNA sequences in the same sample also yield this CDR3. The V gene is TRBV5-5, the J gene TRBJ2-7, with D unresolved. V was shortened by 7 bases and J by 6 bases, with 11 bases between the two germline ends. Germline V lookup: CDR1 SGHKS, CDR2 YYEKEE (reference sequence). CDR3 length equals 11 residues. CDR3 amino acids: CASSLAGEQYF. DNA for the CDR3: TGTGCCAGCTCCCTCGCAGGCGAGCAGTACTTC.

The CDR3 sequence: CASFSAGDETQYF. The DNA of the CDR3 is TGTGCCAGCTTCTCCGCAGGGGATGAGACCCAGTACTTC. This rearrangement joins TRBV6-5 to TRBJ2-5; weak D call: TRBD1 (6 bases). CDR1 is MNHEY, CDR2 SVGAGI, per germline. The CDR3 spans 13 residues. V was clipped by 8 bases and J by 5 bases, with 15 bases between them.

The gene calls are TRBV7-9 and TRBJ2-7, with 10 bases identical to TRBD1. V lost 3 bases to trimming and J lost 8 bases; unmatched junction nucleotides: 10. The CDR3 runs to 15 residues. Germline V gene sequence: CDR1 SEHNR, CDR2 FQNEAQ (reference sequence). CDR3 in DNA: TGTGCCAGCAGCTTGGCGGGACAGGGGAATGGAAAGCAGTACTTC. Its protein is CASSLAGQGNGKQYF.

This sequence joins TRBV27 and TRBJ2-7, with D tentatively TRBD1 or TRBD2 (5 bases each). V was cut by 8 bases and J by 7 bases, with 18 bases left in between. The CDR3 runs 13 residues. CDR1 MNHEY and CDR2 SMNVEV come from the germline V gene (reference sequence). CDR3 DNA sequence: TGTGCCAGCTCGGGACGGTCGGTTTGGGAGCAGTACTTC. Translation: CASSGRSVWEQYF.

This chain uses TRBV5-6 with TRBJ2-5; D unresolved. The germline V gene has CDR1 SGHDT and CDR2 YYEEEE. The CDR3 is made up of 12 amino acids. Trimming left V 2 bases short and J 4 bases short, with 6 bases between. CDR3 protein: CASSFSPETQYF. In nucleotides, the CDR3 is TGTGCCAGCAGCTTCTCCCCAGAGACCCAGTACTTC. The complete variable domain, with remaining parts taken from reference TRBV5-6 and TRBJ2-5, reads DAGVTQSPTHLIKTRGQQVTLRCSPKSGHDTVSWYQQALGQGPQFIFQYYEEEERQRGNFPDRFSGHQFPNYSSELNVNALLLGDSALYLCASSFSPETQYFGPGTRLLVL.

In DNA, the CDR3 is TGTGCCACCCACCAGGACTGGAAAGAGACCCAGTACTTC. Amino acids: CATHQDWKETQYF. The chain joins TRBV2 to TRBJ2-5; D is possibly TRBD2 (5 bases). The CDR3 is 13 amino acids. CDR1 and CDR2 (germline): SNHLY, FYNNEI. V lost 10 bases, J lost 3 bases, and 15 bases lay in between.

The J gene is TRBJ2-2, the V gene TRBV7-2; D perhaps matches TRBD2 (6 bases). The CDR3 loop spans 16 amino acids. Germline CDR1 reads SGHTA; CDR2 reads FQGNSA. V lost 5 bases, J lost 2 bases, and 15 bases lay in between. The chain's CDR3 is CASSTPGVSNTGELFF. The CDR3 DNA sequence: TGTGCCAGCAGCACCCCGGGGGTCAGCAACACCGGGGAGCTGTTTTTT. Combining the CDR3 with reference TRBV7-2 and TRBJ2-2 gives the whole variable domain GAGVSQSPSNKVTEKGKDVELRCDPISGHTALYWYRQSLGQGLEFLIYFQGNSAPDKSGLPSDRFSAERTGGSVSTLTIQRTQQEDSAVYLCASSTPGVSNTGELFFGEGSRLTVL.

There are a few counts of this clone. The chain recombines TRBV30 with TRBJ1-5; weak D call: TRBD1 (5 bases). Trimming took off 5 bases at V and 6 bases at J, with 14 bases between the two ends. The CDR3 totals 13 residues. Per the germline V gene, CDR1 is GTSNPN and CDR2 is SVGIG (reference sequence). DNA of the CDR3: TGTGCCTGGGGCCGACAGAGGGGTCAGCCCCAGCATTTT. Translated: CAWGRQRGQPQHF.

The rearrangement uses TRBV14 and TRBJ1-5; the D gene is possibly TRBD1 (5 bases). V lost 3 bases and J lost 1, with 16 bases in between. The germline CDR1 and CDR2 sequences are SGHDN and FVKESK. This CDR3 region has 17 residues. CDR3 sequence: CASSHVTRVVSNQPQHF. The CDR3 nucleotides are TGTGCCAGCAGCCACGTCACCAGGGTTGTAAGCAATCAGCCCCAGCATTTT.

This clone has just a few counts. The rearrangement joins TRBV7-2 to TRBJ2-7; D gene uncertain. V was pared by 3 bases and J by 3 bases, with 12 bases between. This CDR3 has 14 residues. Germline V gives CDR1 SGHTA, CDR2 FQGNSA. The CDR3 DNA sequence: TGTGCCAGCAGCTTGAGTTGGCAGCTCTACGAGCAGTACTTC. Its protein is CASSLSWQLYEQYF.

The J gene is TRBJ1-2, the V gene TRBV7-9; D unclear. The CDR3 covers 12 residues. V gave up 3 bases and J gave up 9 bases, with 11 bases separating them. Germline V gene data show CDR1 as SEHNR and CDR2 as FQNEAQ (reference sequence). The CDR3 nucleotides are TGTGCCAGCAGCTTGGAGGGTAGTCGCTACACCTTC. Amino acid sequence: CASSLEGSRYTF.

Worth noting for this clone: The junction departs from the called germline gene at one end, perhaps through a read error. V and J are TRBV14 and TRBJ1-2; 9 nucleotides line up with TRBD1. Germline loops: CDR1 SGHDN, CDR2 FVKESK. The CDR3 is made up of 12 amino acids. CDR3 sequence: CASSRTGAPPLF. CDR3 nucleotide sequence: TGTGCCAGCAGCCGGACAGGGGCTCCCCCCCTCTTC.

This chain links TRBV10-1 with TRBJ1-1; D is unresolved. Germline CDR1 reads WNHNN; CDR2 reads SYGVQD (reference sequence). Trimming removed 2 bases from V and 1 base from J, with 8 bases in between. CDR3 length: 14 residues. In DNA form, the CDR3 reads TGCGCCAGCAGTGAGAATTTGGGGAACACTGAAGCTTTCTTT. Translated, it gives CASSENLGNTEAFF.

The V and J genes are TRBV7-9 and TRBJ2-2; no firm D call. Germline loops: CDR1 SEHNR, CDR2 FQNEAQ (reference sequence). V lost 7 bases to trimming and J lost 2 bases, with 8 bases between them. The CDR3 contains 13 residues. This CDR3 reads CASMSENTGELFF. Written as DNA, the CDR3 is TGTGCCAGCATGTCTGAAAACACCGGGGAGCTGTTTTTT.